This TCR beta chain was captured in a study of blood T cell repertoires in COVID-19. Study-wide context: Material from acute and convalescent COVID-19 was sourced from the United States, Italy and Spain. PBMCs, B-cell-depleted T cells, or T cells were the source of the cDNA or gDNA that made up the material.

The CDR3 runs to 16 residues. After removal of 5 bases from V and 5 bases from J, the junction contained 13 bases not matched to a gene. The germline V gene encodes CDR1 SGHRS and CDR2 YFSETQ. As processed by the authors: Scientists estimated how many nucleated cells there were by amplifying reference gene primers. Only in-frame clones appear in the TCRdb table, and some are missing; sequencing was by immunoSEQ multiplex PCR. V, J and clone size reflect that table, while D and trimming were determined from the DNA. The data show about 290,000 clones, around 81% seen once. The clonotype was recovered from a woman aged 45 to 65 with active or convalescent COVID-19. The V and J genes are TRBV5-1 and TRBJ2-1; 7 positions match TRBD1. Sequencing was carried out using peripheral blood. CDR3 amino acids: CASSYLQGVGDNEQFF. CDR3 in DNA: TGCGCCAGCAGTTACCTTCAGGGGGTCGGGGACAATGAGCAGTTCTTC.